This T cell receptor beta chain came from a study of T cell responses to AZD1222 COVID-19 vaccine. Second-dose intervals near 4 or 12 weeks were combined. The study's findings and limits: Among the donors, most were white British and more were female, and clonal diversity was possibly underestimated. None of the repertoires were sampled until the peak T cell response had passed.

This clone was observed a single time. What it binds is unknown. The germline V gene encodes CDR1 SGHDN and CDR2 FVKESK. V lost 4 bases and J 8 bases, leaving 15 bases between the germline ends. The CDR3 loop spans 14 amino acids. Here immunoSEQ multiplex PCR was the method, and the copy in TCRdb shows in-frame clones only, minus some. The sample shows about 69,000 clones, roughly 83% of them seen only once. Specimen: peripheral blood, collected 28 days after the second AZD1222 dose. This clonotype was obtained from an adult who received the AZD1222 COVID-19 vaccine. The chain is built from TRBV14 and TRBJ2-1, with TRBD2 as a possible D gene (7 bases). The CDR3 bases are TGTGCCAGCAGCCGAGGGGGGGCCCTGGATGAGCAGTTCTTC. As protein: CASSRGGALDEQFF.